This TCR beta chain was sequenced during a study of CD8 T cells in ankylosing spondylitis. The study, taken as a whole, reports: Reactive arthritis synovial fluid and blood were previously reported to contain some motif variants. Ankylosing spondylitis blood seemed to carry a telltale TCR beta motif made of about 8 highly homologous variants. Within peripheral blood, clones linked to disease were CD8+ and relatively rare. The authors reported significant enrichment of disease-linked clones in matched ankylosing spondylitis synovial fluid.

The germline V gene encodes CDR1 SGHRS and CDR2 YFSETQ. V was cut by 0 bases and J by 4 bases, with 6 bases left in between. This CDR3 region has 13 residues. This clonotype appeared a few times. Its antigen is as yet unknown. Using quantitative 5'-RACE with molecular barcodes, the authors made TCR beta libraries. TCRdb reanalysed the 5' RACE reads using MiXCR and keeps one entry per CDR3 protein. Of approximately 540,000 distinct CDR3 sequences in the sample, roughly 13% were seen once. Specimen: blood, either unsorted or a sorted T cell fraction (not recorded which). The sequence was obtained from a male donor with ankylosing spondylitis. The chain is built from TRBV5-1 and TRBJ2-3, with unresolved D. The CDR3 loop is CASSLGDADTQYF. The CDR3 bases are TGCGCCAGCAGCTTGGGCGATGCAGATACGCAGTATTTT.